This TCR beta chain derives from a study of beta chain features in type 1 diabetes. With V trimmed by 0 bases and J by 0 bases, 6 bases remained unmatched. Germline CDR1 SGHRS, CDR2 YFSETQ. This CDR3 is built from 18 residues. General study findings and limits: It was possible that PCR favored shorter templates, equally so in patients and controls.

Since all of the isolated RNA was reverse transcribed, expressed TCRB transcripts were what got sequenced. Read counts averaged roughly 3.7 million for samples of naive, central memory and regulatory T cells. Repertoires were generated with immunoSEQ multiplex PCR, while TCRdb's copy carries only in-frame clones and drops some. The sample carries under 250,000 clones, 25% to 30% recorded once. This clone was found a few times. Its antigen is unidentified. This chain uses TRBV5-1 with TRBJ2-6; TRBD1 agrees at 7 bases. The sequencing sample was made of central memory CD4+ T cells from blood. The TCR was taken from a man aged 25 to 40 in good health. Here the CDR3 DNA reads TGCGCCAGCAGCTTGGATGGGACAGCCCGCTCTGGGGCCAACGTCCTGACTTTC. Translating gives CASSLDGTARSGANVLTF.